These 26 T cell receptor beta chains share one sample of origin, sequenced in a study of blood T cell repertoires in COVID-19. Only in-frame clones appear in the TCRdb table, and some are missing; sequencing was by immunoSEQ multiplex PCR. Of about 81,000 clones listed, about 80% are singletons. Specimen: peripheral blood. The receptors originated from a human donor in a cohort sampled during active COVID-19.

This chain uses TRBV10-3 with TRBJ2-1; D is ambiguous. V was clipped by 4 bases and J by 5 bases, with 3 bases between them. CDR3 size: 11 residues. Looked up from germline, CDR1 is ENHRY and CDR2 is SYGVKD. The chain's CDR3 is CAISGDNEQFF. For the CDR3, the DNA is TGTGCCATCAGTGGAGACAATGAGCAGTTCTTC.

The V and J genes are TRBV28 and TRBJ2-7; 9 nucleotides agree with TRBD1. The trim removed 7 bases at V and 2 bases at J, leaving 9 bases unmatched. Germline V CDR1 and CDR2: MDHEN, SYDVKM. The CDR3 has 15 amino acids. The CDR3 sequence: CASTDPGTGTYEQYF. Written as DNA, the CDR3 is TGTGCCAGCACCGACCCCGGGACAGGGACCTACGAGCAGTACTTC.

The CDR3 DNA sequence: TGCGCCAGCAGCTTGTTTATGGCGGGGGAAACTTACACAGATACGCAGTATTTT. Translation gives CASSLFMAGETYTDTQYF. This chain connects TRBV5-1 to TRBJ2-3, with 7 bases identical to TRBD2. This CDR3 comprises 18 residues. V lost 1 base, J lost 2 bases, and 13 bases stayed unmatched. Germline CDR1 SGHRS, CDR2 YFSETQ.

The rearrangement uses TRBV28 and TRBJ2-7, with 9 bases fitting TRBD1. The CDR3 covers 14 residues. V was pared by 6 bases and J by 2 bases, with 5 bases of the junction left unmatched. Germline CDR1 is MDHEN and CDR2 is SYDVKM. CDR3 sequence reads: CASSSGTGTYEQYF. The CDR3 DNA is TGTGCCAGCAGCTCCGGGACAGGGACCTACGAGCAGTACTTC.

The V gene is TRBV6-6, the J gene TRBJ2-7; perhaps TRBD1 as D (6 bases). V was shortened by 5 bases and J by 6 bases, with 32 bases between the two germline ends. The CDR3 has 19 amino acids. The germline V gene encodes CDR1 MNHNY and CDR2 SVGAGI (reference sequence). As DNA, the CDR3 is TGTGCCAGCAGTCCCAACCCCATGACAGGTTCTTTTAAAGGAAGCGAGCAGTACTTC. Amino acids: CASSPNPMTGSFKGSEQYF.

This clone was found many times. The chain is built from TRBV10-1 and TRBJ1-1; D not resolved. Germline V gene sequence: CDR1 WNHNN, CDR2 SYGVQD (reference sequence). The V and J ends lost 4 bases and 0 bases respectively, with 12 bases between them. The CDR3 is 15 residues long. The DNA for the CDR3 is TGCGCCAGCAGTGCGACGAGGTCCATGAACACTGAAGCTTTCTTT. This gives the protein CASSATRSMNTEAFF.

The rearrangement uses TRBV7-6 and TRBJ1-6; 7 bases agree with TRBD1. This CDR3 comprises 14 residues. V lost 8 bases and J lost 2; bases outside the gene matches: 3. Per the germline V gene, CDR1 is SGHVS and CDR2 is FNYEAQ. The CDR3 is CASGQGAYNSPLHF. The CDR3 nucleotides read TGTGCCAGCGGGCAGGGGGCCTATAATTCACCCCTCCACTTT.

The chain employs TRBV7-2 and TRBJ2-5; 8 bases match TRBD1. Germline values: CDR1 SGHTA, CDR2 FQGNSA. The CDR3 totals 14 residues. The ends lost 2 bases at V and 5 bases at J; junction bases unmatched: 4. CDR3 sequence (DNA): TGTGCCAGCAGCTTACAGGGGGCCGGGGAGACCCAGTACTTC. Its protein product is CASSLQGAGETQYF.

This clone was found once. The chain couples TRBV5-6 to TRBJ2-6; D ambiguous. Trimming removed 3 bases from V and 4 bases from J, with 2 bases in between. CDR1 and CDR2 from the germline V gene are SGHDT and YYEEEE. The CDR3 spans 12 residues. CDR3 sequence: CASSSGANVLTF. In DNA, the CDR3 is TGTGCCAGCAGCTCGGGGGCCAACGTCCTGACTTTC.

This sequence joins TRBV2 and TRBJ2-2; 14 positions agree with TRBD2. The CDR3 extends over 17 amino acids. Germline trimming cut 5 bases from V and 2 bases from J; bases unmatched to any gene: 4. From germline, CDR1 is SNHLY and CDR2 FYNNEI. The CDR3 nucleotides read TGTGCCAGCAGTCTCGGACTAGCGGGGGGTAACACCGGGGAGCTGTTTTTT. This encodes CASSLGLAGGNTGELFF.

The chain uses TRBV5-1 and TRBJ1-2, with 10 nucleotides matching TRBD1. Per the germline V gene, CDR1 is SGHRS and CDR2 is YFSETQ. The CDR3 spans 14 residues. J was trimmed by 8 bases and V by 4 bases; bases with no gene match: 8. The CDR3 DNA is TGCGCCAGCAGCGTAGGGACAGGGGTTGACGGCTACACCTTC. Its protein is CASSVGTGVDGYTF.

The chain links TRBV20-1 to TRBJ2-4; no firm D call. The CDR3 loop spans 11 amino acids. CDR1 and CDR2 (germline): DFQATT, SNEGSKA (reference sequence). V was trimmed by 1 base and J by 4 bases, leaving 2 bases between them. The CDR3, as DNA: TGCAGTGCTAGAGTAAAAAACATTCAGTACTTC. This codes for CSARVKNIQYF.

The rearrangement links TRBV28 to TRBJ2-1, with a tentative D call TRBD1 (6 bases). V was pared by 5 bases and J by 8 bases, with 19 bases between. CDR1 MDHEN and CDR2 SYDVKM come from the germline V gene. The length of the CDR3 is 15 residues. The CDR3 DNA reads TGTGCCAGCAGTCCTTCCTCTGGGGGCATGGATGAGCAGTTCTTC. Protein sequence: CASSPSSGGMDEQFF.

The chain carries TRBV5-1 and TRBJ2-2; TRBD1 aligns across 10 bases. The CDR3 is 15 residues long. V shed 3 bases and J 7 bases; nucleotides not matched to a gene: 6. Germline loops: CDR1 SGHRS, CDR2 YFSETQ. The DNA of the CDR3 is TGCGCCAGCAGCTCGACAGGGGGCGTAGTCGGGGAGCTGTTTTTT. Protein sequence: CASSSTGGVVGELFF.

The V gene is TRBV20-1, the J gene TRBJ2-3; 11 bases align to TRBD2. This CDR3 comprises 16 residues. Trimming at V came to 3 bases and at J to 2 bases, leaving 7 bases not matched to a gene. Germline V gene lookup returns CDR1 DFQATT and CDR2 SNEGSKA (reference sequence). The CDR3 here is CSASASGGHHTDTQYF. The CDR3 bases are TGCAGTGCTAGTGCTAGCGGGGGGCACCACACAGATACGCAGTATTTT.

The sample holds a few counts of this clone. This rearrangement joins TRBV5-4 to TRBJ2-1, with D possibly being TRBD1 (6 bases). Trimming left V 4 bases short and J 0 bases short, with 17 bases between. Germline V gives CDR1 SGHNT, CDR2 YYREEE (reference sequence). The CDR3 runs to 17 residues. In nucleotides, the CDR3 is TGTGCCAGCAGCATACAGGGTTCGGCCACCTCCTACAATGAGCAGTTCTTC. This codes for CASSIQGSATSYNEQFF.

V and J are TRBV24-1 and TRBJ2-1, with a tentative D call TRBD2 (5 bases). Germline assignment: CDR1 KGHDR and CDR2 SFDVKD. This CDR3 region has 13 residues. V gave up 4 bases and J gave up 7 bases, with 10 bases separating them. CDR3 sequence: CATSDHGGNEQFF. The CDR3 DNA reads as TGTGCCACCAGTGACCACGGAGGTAATGAGCAGTTCTTC.

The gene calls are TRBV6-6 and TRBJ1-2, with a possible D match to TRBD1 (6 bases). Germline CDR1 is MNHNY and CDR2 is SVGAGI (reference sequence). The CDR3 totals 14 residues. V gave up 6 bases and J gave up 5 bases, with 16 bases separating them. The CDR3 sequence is CASRLFQGRYGYTF. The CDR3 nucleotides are TGTGCCAGCAGACTCTTTCAGGGGCGGTATGGCTACACCTTC.

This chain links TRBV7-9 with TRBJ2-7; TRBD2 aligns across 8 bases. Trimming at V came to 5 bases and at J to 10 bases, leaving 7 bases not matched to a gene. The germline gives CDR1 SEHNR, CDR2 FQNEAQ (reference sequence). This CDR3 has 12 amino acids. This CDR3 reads CASSESLAVQYF. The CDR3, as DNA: TGTGCCAGCAGCGAATCACTAGCGGTACAGTACTTC.

The CDR3 sequence: CASSFVLADTQYF. The CDR3, as DNA: TGTGCCAGCAGCTTTGTTTTAGCAGATACGCAGTATTTT. This chain connects TRBV7-7 to TRBJ2-3; D not certain. Trimming shortened V by 3 bases and J by 4 bases, and 8 bases separated the two germline ends. The germline gives CDR1 SSHAT, CDR2 FNYEAQ (reference sequence). The CDR3 has 13 amino acids.

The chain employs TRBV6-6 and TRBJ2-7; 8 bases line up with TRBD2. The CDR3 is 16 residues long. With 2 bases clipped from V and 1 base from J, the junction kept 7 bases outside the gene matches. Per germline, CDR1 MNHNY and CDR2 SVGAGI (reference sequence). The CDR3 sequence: CASSYAPRGGSYEQYF. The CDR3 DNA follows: TGTGCCAGCAGTTACGCCCCCCGGGGGGGTTCCTACGAGCAGTACTTC.

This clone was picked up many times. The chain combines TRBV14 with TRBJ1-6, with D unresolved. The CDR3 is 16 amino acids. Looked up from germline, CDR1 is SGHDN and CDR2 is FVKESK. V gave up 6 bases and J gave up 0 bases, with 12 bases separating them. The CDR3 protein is CASSPLGSSYNSPLHF. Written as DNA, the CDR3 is TGTGCCAGCAGTCCTTTGGGGAGCTCCTATAATTCACCCCTCCACTTT.

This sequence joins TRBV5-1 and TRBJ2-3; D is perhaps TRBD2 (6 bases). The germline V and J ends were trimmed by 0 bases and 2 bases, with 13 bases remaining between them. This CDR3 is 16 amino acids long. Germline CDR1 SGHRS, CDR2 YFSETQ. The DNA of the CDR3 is TGCGCCAGCAGCTTGGCCTTGCGGGGAGTCACAGATACGCAGTATTTT. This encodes CASSLALRGVTDTQYF.

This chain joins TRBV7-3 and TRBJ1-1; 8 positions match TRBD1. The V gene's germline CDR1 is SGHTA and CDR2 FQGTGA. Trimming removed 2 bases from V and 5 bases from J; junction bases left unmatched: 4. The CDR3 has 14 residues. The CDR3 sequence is CASSLDRGGTEAFF. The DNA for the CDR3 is TGTGCCAGCAGCTTAGACAGGGGAGGAACTGAAGCTTTCTTT.

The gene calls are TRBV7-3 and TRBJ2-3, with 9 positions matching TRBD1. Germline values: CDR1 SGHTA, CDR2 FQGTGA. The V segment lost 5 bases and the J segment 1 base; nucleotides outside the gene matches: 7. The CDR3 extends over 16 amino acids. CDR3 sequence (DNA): TGTGCCAGCAGCCCAATGGGACAGGGTCGCACAGATACGCAGTATTTT. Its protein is CASSPMGQGRTDTQYF.

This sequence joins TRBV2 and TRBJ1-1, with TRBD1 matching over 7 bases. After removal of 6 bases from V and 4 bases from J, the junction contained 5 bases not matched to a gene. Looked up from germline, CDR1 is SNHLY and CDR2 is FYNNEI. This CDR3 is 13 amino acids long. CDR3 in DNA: TGTGCCAGCAGGAGACAGGGCGGCACTGAAGCTTTCTTT. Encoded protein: CASRRQGGTEAFF.